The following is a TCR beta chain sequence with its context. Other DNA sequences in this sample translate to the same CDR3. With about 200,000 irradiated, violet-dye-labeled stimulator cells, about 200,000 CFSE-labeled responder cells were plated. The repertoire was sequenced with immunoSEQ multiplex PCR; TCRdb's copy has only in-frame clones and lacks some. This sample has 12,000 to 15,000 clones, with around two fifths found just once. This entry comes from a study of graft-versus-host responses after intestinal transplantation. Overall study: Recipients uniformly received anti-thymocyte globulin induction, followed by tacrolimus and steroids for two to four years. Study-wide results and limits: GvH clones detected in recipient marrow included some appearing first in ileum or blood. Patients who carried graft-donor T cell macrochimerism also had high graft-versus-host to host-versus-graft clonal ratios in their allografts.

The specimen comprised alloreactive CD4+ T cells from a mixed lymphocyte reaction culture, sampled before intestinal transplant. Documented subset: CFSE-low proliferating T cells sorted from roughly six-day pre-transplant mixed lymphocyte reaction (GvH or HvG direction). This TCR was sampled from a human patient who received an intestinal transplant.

In DNA, the CDR3 is TGTGCCAGCAGCCCCTACACCGGGGAGCTGTTTTTT. This gives the protein CASSPYTGELFF. The V and J genes are TRBV7-2 and TRBJ2-2; the D is unclear. The germline V gene has CDR1 SGHTA and CDR2 FQGNSA. This CDR3 has 12 residues. Trimming shortened V by 5 bases and J by 3 bases, and 4 bases separated the two germline ends. Variable domain in full (rest from reference TRBV7-2 and TRBJ2-2): GAGVSQSPSNKVTEKGKDVELRCDPISGHTALYWYRQSLGQGLEFLIYFQGNSAPDKSGLPSDRFSAERTGGSVSTLTIQRTQQEDSAVYLCASSPYTGELFFGEGSRLTVL.